This T cell receptor (beta chain) is from a study of control samples from healthy donors and cancer patients. Clones were sequenced by immunoSEQ multiplex PCR, and TCRdb holds only the in-frame ones, with some missing. The sample lists around 94,000 clones; over 90% were seen once. CDR1 is MNHEY, CDR2 SVGAGI, per germline. The CDR3 length is 13 residues. V dropped 11 bases and J dropped 7; count of bases not matched to a gene: 8. This receptor was obtained from a woman aged 25 to 39 in good health. The sequenced sample consisted of blood. The chain carries TRBV6-5 and TRBJ1-6, with 7 bases that match TRBD1. The CDR3 loop is CASWTGSNSPLHF. For the CDR3, the DNA is TGTGCCTCCTGGACAGGTTCAAATTCACCCCTCCACTTT.